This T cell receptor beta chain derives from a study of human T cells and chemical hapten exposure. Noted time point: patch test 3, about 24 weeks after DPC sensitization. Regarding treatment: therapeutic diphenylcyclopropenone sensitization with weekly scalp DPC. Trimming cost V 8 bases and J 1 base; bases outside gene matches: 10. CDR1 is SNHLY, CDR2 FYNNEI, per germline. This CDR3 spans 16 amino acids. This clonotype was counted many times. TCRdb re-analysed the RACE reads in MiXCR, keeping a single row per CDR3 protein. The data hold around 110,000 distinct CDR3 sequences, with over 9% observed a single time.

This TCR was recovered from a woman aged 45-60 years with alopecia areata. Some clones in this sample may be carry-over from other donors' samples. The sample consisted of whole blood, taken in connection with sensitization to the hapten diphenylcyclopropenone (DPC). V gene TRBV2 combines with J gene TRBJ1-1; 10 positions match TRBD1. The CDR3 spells CASGGTGVMSNTEAFF. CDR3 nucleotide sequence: TGTGCCAGCGGGGGGACAGGGGTTATGTCGAACACTGAAGCTTTCTTT.